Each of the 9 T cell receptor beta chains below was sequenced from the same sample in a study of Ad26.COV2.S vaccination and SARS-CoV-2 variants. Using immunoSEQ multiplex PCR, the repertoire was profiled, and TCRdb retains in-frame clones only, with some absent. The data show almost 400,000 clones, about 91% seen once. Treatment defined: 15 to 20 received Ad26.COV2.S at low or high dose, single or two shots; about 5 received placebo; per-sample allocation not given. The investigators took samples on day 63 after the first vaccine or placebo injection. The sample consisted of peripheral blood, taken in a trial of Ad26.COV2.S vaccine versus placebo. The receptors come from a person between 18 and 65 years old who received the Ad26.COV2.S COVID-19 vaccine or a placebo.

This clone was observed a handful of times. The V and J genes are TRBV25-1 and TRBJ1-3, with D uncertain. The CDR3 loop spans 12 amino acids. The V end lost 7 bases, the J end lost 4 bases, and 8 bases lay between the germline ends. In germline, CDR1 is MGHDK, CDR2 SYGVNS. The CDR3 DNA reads TGTGCCAGCACTCCCACGGGAAACACCATATATTTT. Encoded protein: CASTPTGNTIYF.

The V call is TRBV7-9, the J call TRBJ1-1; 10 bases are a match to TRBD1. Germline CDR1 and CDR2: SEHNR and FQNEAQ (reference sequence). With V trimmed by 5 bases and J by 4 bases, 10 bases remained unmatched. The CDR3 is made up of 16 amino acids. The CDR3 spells CASSPRTGGRGTEAFF. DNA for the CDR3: TGTGCCAGCAGCCCTCGGACAGGGGGAAGAGGCACTGAAGCTTTCTTT.

CDR3 region: CASSPPSRGHRETQCSTDTQYF. The CDR3 region has the DNA TGCGCCAGCAGTCCGCCATCCCGGGGACACCGGGAAACTCAATGTAGCACAGATACGCAGTATTTT. This rearrangement joins TRBV23-1 to TRBJ2-3, with D perhaps matching TRBD1 (6 bases). TRBV23-1 is reported as an ORF; its role is uncertain. Trimming stripped 4 bases from V and 0 bases from J, with 32 bases between. The CDR3 covers 22 residues.

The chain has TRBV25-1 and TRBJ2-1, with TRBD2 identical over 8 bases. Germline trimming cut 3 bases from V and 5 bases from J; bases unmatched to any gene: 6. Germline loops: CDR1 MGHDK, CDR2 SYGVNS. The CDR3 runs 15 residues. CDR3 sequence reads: CASSDWAGGNNEQFF. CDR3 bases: TGTGCCAGCAGTGATTGGGCGGGAGGCAACAATGAGCAGTTCTTC.

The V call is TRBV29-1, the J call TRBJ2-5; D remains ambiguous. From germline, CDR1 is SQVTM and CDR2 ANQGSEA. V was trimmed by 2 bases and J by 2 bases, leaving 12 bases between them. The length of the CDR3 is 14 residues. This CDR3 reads CSVESVRNQETQYF. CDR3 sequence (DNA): TGCAGCGTTGAAAGTGTCCGTAATCAAGAGACCCAGTACTTC.

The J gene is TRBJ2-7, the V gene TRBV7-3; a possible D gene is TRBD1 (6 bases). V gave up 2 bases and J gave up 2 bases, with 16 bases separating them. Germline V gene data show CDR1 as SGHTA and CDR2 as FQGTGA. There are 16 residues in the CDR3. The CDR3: CASSLGWTDRPYEQYF. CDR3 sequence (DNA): TGTGCCAGCAGCTTAGGTTGGACAGATCGACCCTACGAGCAGTACTTC.

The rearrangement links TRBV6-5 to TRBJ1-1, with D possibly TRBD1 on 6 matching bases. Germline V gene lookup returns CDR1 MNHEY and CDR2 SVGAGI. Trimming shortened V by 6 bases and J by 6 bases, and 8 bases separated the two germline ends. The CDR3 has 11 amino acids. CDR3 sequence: CASRYRAEAFF. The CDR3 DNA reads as TGTGCCAGCAGGTACAGGGCTGAAGCTTTCTTT.

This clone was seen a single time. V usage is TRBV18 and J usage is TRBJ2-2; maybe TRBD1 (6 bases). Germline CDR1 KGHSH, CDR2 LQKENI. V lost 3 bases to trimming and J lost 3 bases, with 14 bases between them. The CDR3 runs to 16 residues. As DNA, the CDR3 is TGTGCCAGCTCACCCCAGGGGCTACCCGACACCGGGGAGCTGTTTTTT. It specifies CASSPQGLPDTGELFF.

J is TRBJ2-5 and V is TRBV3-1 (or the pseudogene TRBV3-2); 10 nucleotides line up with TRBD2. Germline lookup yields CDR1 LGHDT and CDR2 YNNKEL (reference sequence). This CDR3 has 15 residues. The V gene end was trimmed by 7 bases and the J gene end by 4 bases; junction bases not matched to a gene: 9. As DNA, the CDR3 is TGTGCCAGCACCAAGCGGGAGGGCCCAACAGAGACCCAGTACTTC. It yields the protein CASTKREGPTETQYF.